In its sample, the clone carrying this T cell receptor (beta chain) was seen once. The antigen is unknown. This specimen comes from a study of cytomegalovirus exposure and HLA in healthy donors. Study-wide findings and caveats: What TCR beta sequences reportedly achieved was accurate prediction of HLA-A and HLA-B alleles in most subjects. Common viral pathogens seemed to be connected with several of the most significant clusters, according to a later analysis. In a later analysis, about 17,000 TCR beta sequences were associated with HLA alleles at 0.05 false discovery rate. In vitro assays verified that a few CMV-associated chains recognized CMV antigens specifically.

CDR3 length equals 13 residues. CDR1 is MNHEY, CDR2 SMNVEV, per germline (reference sequence). The germline V and J ends were trimmed by 6 bases and 7 bases, with 12 bases remaining between them. With 60 Vbeta and 13 Jbeta primers, the PCR was carried out. Some clones are missing from TCRdb's copy, which holds only in-frame ones; the method was immunoSEQ multiplex PCR. The sample lists roughly 100,000 clones; roughly 77% were seen once. Sequencing was carried out using PBMCs. This rearrangement joins TRBV27 to TRBJ2-2; D is perhaps TRBD1 (6 bases). This TCR was recovered from a man between 40 and 49 years old in good health and CMV-seronegative. The DNA of the CDR3 is TGTGCCAGCAGGTCAACAGGGATCGGGGAGCTGTTTTTT. Protein: CASRSTGIGELFF.